Presented here are 4 T cell receptor beta chains from one specimen sequenced in a study of T-cell memory formation after mild COVID-19. TCRdb fed the 5' RACE reads into MiXCR, producing one record per CDR3 protein. Of 15,000 or so distinct CDR3 sequences in the sample, more than 20% are singletons; the top ten hold 45% to 75%. Source material: PBMCs or a T cell subset sorted from them (not recorded which). Source of these receptors: a man younger than 35 who had mild COVID-19 (a few samples of this study predate the infection). Cell type and time point are not known.

In its sample, this clonotype was seen many times. This rearrangement joins TRBV20-1 to TRBJ2-1; tentative D call: TRBD2 (7 bases). This CDR3 is 14 amino acids long. Germline V gene sequence: CDR1 DFQATT, CDR2 SNEGSKA (reference sequence). V was cut by 8 bases and J by 4 bases, with 18 bases left in between. The CDR3: CSPQRGGGYNEQFF. The CDR3, as DNA: TGCAGTCCTCAGAGGGGAGGGGGGTACAATGAGCAGTTCTTC.

The rearrangement joins TRBV6-4 to TRBJ2-2; TRBD1 is a possible D gene (5 bases). Germline assignment: CDR1 MRHNA and CDR2 SNTAGT. The CDR3 covers 15 residues. V was clipped by 0 bases and J by 1 base, with 6 bases between them. The CDR3 DNA sequence: TGTGCCAGCAGTGACTCAGGGGAGAACACCGGGGAGCTGTTTTTT. Translation gives CASSDSGENTGELFF.

The rearrangement joins TRBV2 to TRBJ2-6; tentatively, D is TRBD1 (6 bases). CDR3 size: 15 residues. V dropped 7 bases and J dropped 6 bases, with 16 bases sitting between them. In germline, CDR1 is SNHLY, CDR2 FYNNEI. In DNA, the CDR3 is TGTGCCAGCATACCGGGACAACCATTGGCCAACGTCCTGACTTTC. Amino acids: CASIPGQPLANVLTF. The variable domain in full, with the rest retrieved from reference TRBV2 and TRBJ2-6, is EPEVTQTPSHQVTQMGQEVILRCVPISNHLYFYWYRQILGQKVEFLVSFYNNEISEKSEIFDDQFSVERPDGSNFTLKIRSTKLEDSAMYFCASIPGQPLANVLTFGAGSRLTVL.

The chain is built from TRBV5-6 and TRBJ2-7, with D possibly being TRBD1 (5 bases). This CDR3 is built from 13 residues. V dropped 2 bases and J dropped 6 bases, with 12 bases sitting between them. The germline V gene has CDR1 SGHDT and CDR2 YYEEEE. The CDR3 sequence is CASSFNQGSEQYF. The CDR3 region has the DNA TGTGCCAGCAGCTTTAATCAGGGAAGCGAGCAGTACTTC.